This entry features one TCR beta chain sequence. Its antigen is unknown. No per-base quality is available; no much larger clone lies one base away. The library was made by the immunoSEQ multiplex PCR assay. TCRdb stores this immuneACCESS table with in-frame sequences only. Part of the clones is absent; in the studies checked, under half of the shortfall reflects unresolved V genes, and no reason is known for the rest. The sample yields about 160,000 clones; around nine tenths were counted once. The ten largest clones capture approximately 0.7% of the sample. The data originate from a study of control samples from healthy donors and cancer patients (dated by TCRdb to about 2020). Trimming costs V 1 base and J 0 bases, and their ends lie 9 bases apart. Spanning cysteine to phenylalanine, the CDR3 consists of 15 amino acids. The only DNA kept is the CDR3, 45 bases in frame from the first base. According to the germline V gene, CDR1 reads SGHTA and CDR2 reads FQGNSA.

The sequenced material came from blood. The sequence was collected from a woman in her twenties or thirties in good health. Recombination linked TRBV7-2 to TRBJ1-1; no D gene is confidently identified. The CDR3 reads CASSLGTGLNTEAFF. The DNA sequence is TGTGCCAGCAGCTTAGGTACGGGGTTGAACACTGAAGCTTTCTTT.